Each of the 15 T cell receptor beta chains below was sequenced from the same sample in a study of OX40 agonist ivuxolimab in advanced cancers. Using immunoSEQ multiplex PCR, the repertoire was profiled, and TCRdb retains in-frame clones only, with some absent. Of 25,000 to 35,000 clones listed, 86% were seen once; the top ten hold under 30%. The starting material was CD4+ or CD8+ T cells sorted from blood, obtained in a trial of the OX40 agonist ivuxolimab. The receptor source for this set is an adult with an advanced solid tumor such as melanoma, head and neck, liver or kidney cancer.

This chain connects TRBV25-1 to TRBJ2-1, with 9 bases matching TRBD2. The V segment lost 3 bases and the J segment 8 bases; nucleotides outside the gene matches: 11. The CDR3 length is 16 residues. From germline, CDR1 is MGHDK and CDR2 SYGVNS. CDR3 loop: CASSETGAGGRHEQFF. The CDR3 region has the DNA TGTGCCAGCAGTGAGACTGGGGCGGGAGGGAGGCATGAGCAGTTCTTC.

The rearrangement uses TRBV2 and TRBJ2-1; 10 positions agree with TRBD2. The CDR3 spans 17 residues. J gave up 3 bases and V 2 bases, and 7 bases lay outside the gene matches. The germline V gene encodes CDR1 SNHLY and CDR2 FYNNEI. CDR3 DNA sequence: TGTGCCAGCAGTGAACCGACTAGCGGGCCCTTCTACAATGAGCAGTTCTTC. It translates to CASSEPTSGPFYNEQFF.

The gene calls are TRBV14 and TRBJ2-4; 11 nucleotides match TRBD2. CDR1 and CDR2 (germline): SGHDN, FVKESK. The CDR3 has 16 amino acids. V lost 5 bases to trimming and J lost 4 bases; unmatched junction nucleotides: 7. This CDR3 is CASSWTSGSRKNIQYF. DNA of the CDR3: TGTGCCAGCAGCTGGACTAGCGGGTCCCGAAAAAACATTCAGTACTTC.

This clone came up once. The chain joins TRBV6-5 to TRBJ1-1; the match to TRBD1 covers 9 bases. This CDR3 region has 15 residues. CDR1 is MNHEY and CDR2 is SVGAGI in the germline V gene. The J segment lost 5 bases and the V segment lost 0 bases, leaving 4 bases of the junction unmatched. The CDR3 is CASSYSPGTGTEAFF. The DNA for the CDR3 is TGTGCCAGCAGTTACTCGCCAGGGACAGGGACTGAAGCTTTCTTT.

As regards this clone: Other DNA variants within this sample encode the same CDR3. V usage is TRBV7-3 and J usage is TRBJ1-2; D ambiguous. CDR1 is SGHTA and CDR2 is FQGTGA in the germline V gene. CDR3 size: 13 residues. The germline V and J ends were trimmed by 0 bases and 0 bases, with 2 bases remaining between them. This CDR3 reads CASSLTANYGYTF. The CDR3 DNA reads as TGTGCCAGCAGCTTAACGGCTAACTATGGCTACACCTTC.

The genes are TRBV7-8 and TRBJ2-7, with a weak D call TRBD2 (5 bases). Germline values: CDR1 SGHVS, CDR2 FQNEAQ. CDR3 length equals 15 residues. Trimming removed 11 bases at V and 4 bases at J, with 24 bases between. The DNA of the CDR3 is TGTGCCTCCGGGGAAAAGACTACTCGATTTTACGAGCAGTACTTC. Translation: CASGEKTTRFYEQYF.

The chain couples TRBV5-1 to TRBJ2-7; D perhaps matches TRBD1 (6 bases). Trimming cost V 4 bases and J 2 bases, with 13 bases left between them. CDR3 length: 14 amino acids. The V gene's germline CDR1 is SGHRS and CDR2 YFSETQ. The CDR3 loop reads CASSPRQGTYEQYF. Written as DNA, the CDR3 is TGCGCCAGCAGCCCCAGGCAGGGGACCTACGAGCAGTACTTC.

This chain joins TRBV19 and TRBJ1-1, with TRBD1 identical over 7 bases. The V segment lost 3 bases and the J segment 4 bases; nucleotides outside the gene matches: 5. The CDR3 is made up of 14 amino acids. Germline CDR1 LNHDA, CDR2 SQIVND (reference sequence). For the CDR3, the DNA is TGTGCCAGTAGTATCCAGACAGGGACCACTGAAGCTTTCTTT. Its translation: CASSIQTGTTEAFF. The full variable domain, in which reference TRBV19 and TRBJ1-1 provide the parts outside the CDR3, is DGGITQSPKYLFRKEGQNVTLSCEQNLNHDAMYWYRQDPGQGLRLIYYSQIVNDFQKGDIAEGYSVSREKKESFPLTVTSAQKNPTAFYLCASSIQTGTTEAFFGQGTRLTVV.

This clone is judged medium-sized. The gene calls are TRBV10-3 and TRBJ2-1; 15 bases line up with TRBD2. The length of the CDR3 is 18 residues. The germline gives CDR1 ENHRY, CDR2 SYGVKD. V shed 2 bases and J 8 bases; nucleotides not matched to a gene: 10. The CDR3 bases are TGTGCCATCAGTGAGGGGACTAGCGGGAGGATGGCGGTGGATGAGCAGTTCTTC. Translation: CAISEGTSGRMAVDEQFF.

CDR3 in amino acids: CASSDRPGGGLEQFF. The DNA for the CDR3 is TGCGCCAGCAGTGATCGGCCGGGAGGGGGACTTGAGCAGTTCTTC. The V call is TRBV10-2, the J call TRBJ2-1, with 8 bases matching TRBD2. The junction had 10 bases not matched to a gene; V was cut back by 3 bases and J by 9 bases. The CDR3 loop spans 15 amino acids. Germline CDR1 and CDR2: WSHSY and SAAADI.

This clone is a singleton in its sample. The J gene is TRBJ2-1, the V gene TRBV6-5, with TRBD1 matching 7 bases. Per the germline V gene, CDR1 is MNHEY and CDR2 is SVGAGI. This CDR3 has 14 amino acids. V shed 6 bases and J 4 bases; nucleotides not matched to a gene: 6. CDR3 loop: CASSVSTGYNEQFF. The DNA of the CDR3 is TGTGCCAGCAGCGTGTCGACAGGGTACAATGAGCAGTTCTTC.

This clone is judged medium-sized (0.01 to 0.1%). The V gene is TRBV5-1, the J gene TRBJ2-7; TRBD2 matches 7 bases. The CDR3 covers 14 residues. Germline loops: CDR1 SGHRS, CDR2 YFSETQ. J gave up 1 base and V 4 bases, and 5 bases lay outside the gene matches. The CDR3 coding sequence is TGCGCCAGCAGCCCTTATAGCGGGTCCTACGAGCAGTACTTC. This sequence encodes CASSPYSGSYEQYF.

The CDR3 DNA follows: TGCGCCAGCAGCCCTGGCGCAGGGTACAATCAGCCCCAGCATTTT. It is translated as CASSPGAGYNQPQHF. V is TRBV5-1 and J is TRBJ1-5; possible D gene TRBD1, 5 bases. The CDR3 totals 15 residues. Looked up from germline, CDR1 is SGHRS and CDR2 is YFSETQ. V lost 4 bases and J lost 3, with 14 bases in between.

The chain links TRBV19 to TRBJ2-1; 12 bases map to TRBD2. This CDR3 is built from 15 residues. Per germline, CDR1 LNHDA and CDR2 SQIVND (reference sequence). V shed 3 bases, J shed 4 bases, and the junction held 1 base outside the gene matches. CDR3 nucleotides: TGTGCCAGTAGTATGGGACTAGCGGGTTACAATGAGCAGTTCTTC. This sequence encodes CASSMGLAGYNEQFF.

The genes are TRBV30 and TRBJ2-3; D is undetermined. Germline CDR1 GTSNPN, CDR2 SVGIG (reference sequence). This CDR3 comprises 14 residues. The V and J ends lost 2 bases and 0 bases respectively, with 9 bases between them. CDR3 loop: CAWSRLSSTDTQYF. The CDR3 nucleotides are TGTGCCTGGAGTAGACTTTCTAGCACAGATACGCAGTATTTT.